A single sample gave rise to the 17 T cell receptor beta chains below, sequenced in a study of control samples from healthy donors and cancer patients. The table came from immunoSEQ multiplex PCR; TCRdb's copy has only in-frame clones and leaves some out. Of some 200,000 clones listed, 91% were seen once; the top ten hold about 1.6%. Sequenced sample: blood. The origin of the receptors is a woman aged 30 to 39 in good health.

This rearrangement joins TRBV21-1 to TRBJ1-2; TRBD1 was called by the table and not checked on the DNA. TRBV21-1 is shown as a pseudogene. This CDR3 region has 13 residues. CDR3 loop: CASSKAAGSGYTF. The CDR3 region has the DNA TGTGCCAGCAGCAAAGCGGCAGGAAGCGGCTACACCTTC.

The CDR3 DNA sequence: TGTGCCTGGAGTCCGGGGCGGGATACGCAGTATTTT. Its protein is CAWSPGRDTQYF. V usage is TRBV30 and J usage is TRBJ2-3; TRBD1 or TRBD2 may be the D gene (5 bases each). V was trimmed by 2 bases and J by 6 bases, leaving 9 bases between them. The CDR3 has 12 amino acids. Germline CDR1 reads GTSNPN; CDR2 reads SVGIG (reference sequence).

J is TRBJ1-2 and V is TRBV10-3, with D possibly matching TRBD1 (6 bases). V was pared by 7 bases and J by 4 bases, with 13 bases between. Germline lookup yields CDR1 ENHRY and CDR2 SYGVKD. This CDR3 is 13 amino acids long. CDR3 bases: TGTGCCATCACCTTGACAGGCGCCTATGGCTACACCTTC. This translates into CAITLTGAYGYTF.

A few counts support this clone. V and J are TRBV3-1 (or the pseudogene TRBV3-2) and TRBJ2-3; unclear D gene. The V gene's germline CDR1 is LGHDT and CDR2 YNNKEL (reference sequence). This CDR3 comprises 14 residues. The V end was cut by 0 bases, the J end by 6 bases, with 10 bases between. DNA of the CDR3: TGTGCCAGCAGCCAAGAAATTCTTCCGGATACGCAGTATTTT. This translates into CASSQEILPDTQYF.

The chain has TRBV2 and TRBJ2-3, with D perhaps TRBD1 (6 bases). CDR1 SNHLY and CDR2 FYNNEI come from the germline V gene. The CDR3 length is 12 residues. The V end lost 5 bases, the J end lost 4 bases, and 7 bases lay between the germline ends. The CDR3 DNA reads as TGTGCCAGCAGTACAGGGTCAGATACGCAGTATTTT. Encoded protein: CASSTGSDTQYF.

The J gene is TRBJ2-1, the V gene TRBV3-1 (or the pseudogene TRBV3-2), with 14 bases lining up with TRBD2. The CDR3 sequence is 19 residues long. After removal of 0 bases from V and 7 bases from J, the junction contained 11 bases not matched to a gene. Per the germline V gene, CDR1 is LGHDT and CDR2 is YNNKEL (reference sequence). CDR3 protein: CASSQEGETSGRARNEQFF. CDR3 nucleotides: TGTGCCAGCAGCCAAGAAGGTGAGACTAGCGGGAGGGCCAGGAATGAGCAGTTCTTC.

This chain connects TRBV28 to TRBJ2-1, with D perhaps being TRBD1 or TRBD2 (5 bases each). The CDR3 sequence is 14 residues long. CDR1 MDHEN and CDR2 SYDVKM come from the germline V gene. V dropped 7 bases and J dropped 0 bases, with 10 bases sitting between them. The CDR3 loop reads CASKGTSSYNEQFF. The CDR3 DNA reads as TGTGCCAGCAAGGGGACCAGCTCCTACAATGAGCAGTTCTTC.

The table lists this clone with many counts. J is TRBJ2-2 and V is TRBV6-4, with D tentatively TRBD1 (5 bases). The V end lost 5 bases, the J end lost 3 bases, and 10 bases lay between the germline ends. The CDR3 covers 14 residues. Germline loops: CDR1 MRHNA, CDR2 SNTAGT. The CDR3, as DNA: TGTGCCAGCAGTCCGTCGACAGACACCGGGGAGCTGTTTTTT. Translation: CASSPSTDTGELFF.

Regarding this clone: This CDR3 is also generated by other DNA sequences in the sample. The rearrangement joins TRBV5-1 to TRBJ2-3; D is unresolved. This CDR3 has 12 amino acids. Germline loops: CDR1 SGHRS, CDR2 YFSETQ. Trimming cost V 0 bases and J 4 bases, with 3 bases left between them. The CDR3: CASSLGSDTQYF. CDR3 DNA sequence: TGCGCCAGCAGCTTGGGTTCAGATACGCAGTATTTT.

This clone was seen a single time. The chain recombines TRBV15 with TRBJ1-2; D is ambiguous. Trimming left V 0 bases short and J 2 bases short, with 7 bases between. From germline, CDR1 is LNHNV and CDR2 YYDKDF (reference sequence). This CDR3 has 14 residues. The CDR3 DNA sequence: TGTGCCACCAGCAGAGATGCCAGGAACTATGGCTACACCTTC. It encodes CATSRDARNYGYTF.

This chain connects TRBV5-1 to TRBJ1-1, with TRBD1 matching 7 bases. The CDR3 sequence is 15 residues long. CDR1 is SGHRS and CDR2 is YFSETQ in the germline V gene. J lost 0 bases, V lost 3 bases, and 5 bases had no gene match. CDR3 in amino acids: CASSSGGSLNTEAFF. The DNA for the CDR3 is TGCGCCAGCAGCTCAGGGGGGTCGCTGAACACTGAAGCTTTCTTT.

This chain joins TRBV9 and TRBJ1-2; TRBD1 agrees at 7 bases. Germline CDR1 is SGDLS and CDR2 is YYNGEE. The CDR3 sequence is 14 residues long. The J segment lost 3 bases and the V segment lost 2 bases, leaving 4 bases of the junction unmatched. CDR3 DNA sequence: TGTGCCAGCAGCGTGACAGGGTCCCACTATGGCTACACCTTC. It codes for CASSVTGSHYGYTF.

In DNA, the CDR3 is TGTGCCAGCAGTTTAGGAGGGACAGGGGGAGAGACCCAGTACTTC. It codes for CASSLGGTGGETQYF. The chain links TRBV28 to TRBJ2-5; 11 bases agree with TRBD1. The CDR3 runs to 15 residues. CDR1 is MDHEN, CDR2 SYDVKM, per germline. Trimming took 2 bases from V and 4 from J; bases not matched to a gene: 3.

This clone has only one observation. The chain's CDR3 is CASSGQTDQPQHF. As DNA, the CDR3 is TGTGCCAGCAGTGGGCAGACGGATCAGCCCCAGCATTTT. This chain uses TRBV2 with TRBJ1-5; the D is unclear. V was shortened by 4 bases and J by 5 bases, with 9 bases between the two germline ends. Germline CDR1 is SNHLY and CDR2 is FYNNEI. The CDR3 consists of 13 residues.

In this sample, this clone turned up a few times. The sample carries other DNA sequences with the same CDR3. The rearrangement links TRBV6-1 to TRBJ1-1, with a tentative D call TRBD1 (6 bases). The V end lost 2 bases, the J end lost 5 bases, and 12 bases lay between the germline ends. The CDR3 spans 14 residues. Per the germline V gene, CDR1 is MNHNS and CDR2 is SASEGT. CDR3 protein: CASSEIRGGTEAFF. CDR3 DNA: TGTGCCAGCAGTGAAATTAGGGGGGGGACTGAAGCTTTCTTT.

The V and J genes are TRBV11-2 and TRBJ1-5; D is possibly TRBD1 (5 bases). The CDR3 contains 14 residues. CDR1 is SGHAT, CDR2 FQNNGV, per germline. V was trimmed by 1 base and J by 1 base, leaving 5 bases between them. The CDR3 region has the DNA TGTGCCAGCAGCTTAGGGGACAGCAATCAGCCCCAGCATTTT. This sequence encodes CASSLGDSNQPQHF.

CDR3 residues: CASSFGLGYEQYF. DNA for the CDR3: TGTGCCAGCAGCTTCGGACTCGGGTACGAGCAGTACTTC. The chain uses TRBV7-9 and TRBJ2-7, with a tentative D call TRBD2 (5 bases). The CDR3 runs 13 residues. Germline CDR1 and CDR2: SEHNR and FQNEAQ (reference sequence). Trimming took off 3 bases at V and 4 bases at J, with 10 bases between the two ends. Using reference TRBV7-9 and TRBJ2-7 for the parts outside the CDR3, the full variable domain is DTGVSQNPRHKITKRGQNVTFRCDPISEHNRLYWYRQTLGQGPEFLTYFQNEAQLEKSRLLSDRFSAERPKGSFSTLEIQRTEQGDSAMYLCASSFGLGYEQYFGPGTRLTVT.